The clone carrying this T cell receptor beta chain has just a few counts. Time point reported: patch test 1, 2 weeks after DPC sensitization. Stated treatment: therapeutic diphenylcyclopropenone sensitization with weekly scalp DPC. A single record per CDR3 protein comes from TCRdb applying MiXCR to the RACE reads. The repertoire holds 300,000 to 350,000 distinct CDR3 sequences, with roughly 6.9% as singletons. These data belong to a study of human T cells and chemical hapten exposure. The CDR3 totals 16 residues. Per the germline V gene, CDR1 is MNHEY and CDR2 is SMNVEV (reference sequence). The V and J ends lost 3 bases and 2 bases respectively, with 15 bases between them.

The origin of this receptor is a woman in her late teens or twenties with alopecia areata. Some clones in this sample may be carry-over from other donors' samples. The chain couples TRBV27 to TRBJ2-3, with D maybe TRBD2 (6 bases). This sample comprised whole blood, obtained in connection with sensitization to the hapten diphenylcyclopropenone (DPC). CDR3 in DNA: TGTGCCAGCAGTTTCTCGGGACTCCCCCCCACAGATACGCAGTATTTT. This translates into CASSFSGLPPTDTQYF.